This TCR beta chain was found in a study of blood T cell repertoires in COVID-19. This clone showed up just once. V was pared by 3 bases and J by 1 base, with 3 bases of the junction left unmatched. The CDR3 consists of 16 residues. Looked up from germline, CDR1 is MRHNA and CDR2 is SNTAGT. Original analysis: Estimation of nucleated cell counts was performed using reference gene primer amplification. Method: immunoSEQ multiplex PCR; TCRdb's copy keeps in-frame clones and lacks some. The V and J calls and clone size were taken over from that table, and D and trimming were inferred from the DNA. The profile shows 84,000 or so clones, about 82% of them singletons.

The rearrangement links TRBV6-4 to TRBJ2-3, with 11 nucleotides matching TRBD2. This clonotype was sampled from a man of 80 years or more with active or convalescent COVID-19. Specimen: peripheral blood. CDR3 in DNA: TGTGCCAGCAGTGAATTAGCGGGAGGGGGCACAGATACGCAGTATTTT. Encoded protein: CASSELAGGGTDTQYF.